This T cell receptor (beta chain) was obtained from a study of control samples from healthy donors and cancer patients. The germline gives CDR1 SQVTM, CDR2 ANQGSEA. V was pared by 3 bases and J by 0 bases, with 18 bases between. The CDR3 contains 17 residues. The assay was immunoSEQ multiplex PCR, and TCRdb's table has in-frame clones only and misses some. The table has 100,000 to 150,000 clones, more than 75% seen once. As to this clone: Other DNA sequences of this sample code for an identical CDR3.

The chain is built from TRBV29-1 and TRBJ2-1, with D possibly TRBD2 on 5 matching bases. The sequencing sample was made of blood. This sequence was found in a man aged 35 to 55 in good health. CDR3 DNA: TGCAGCGTTGACCCCAAACCGACTGGAGGCTCCTACAATGAGCAGTTCTTC. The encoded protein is CSVDPKPTGGSYNEQFF.